A selection of T cell receptor beta chains follows, all from one sample in a study of cytomegalovirus exposure and HLA in healthy donors. Using immunoSEQ multiplex PCR, the repertoire was profiled, and TCRdb retains in-frame clones only, with some absent. The sample yields 150,000 to 200,000 clones, roughly 65% seen once. The sample consisted of PBMCs. All receptors come from a man between 18 and 29 years old in good health and CMV-seropositive. CDR3s include the opening cysteine and the closing phenylalanine or tryptophan. The order of the fields is CDR3 DNA, CDR3 protein, CDR3 length, D gene, J gene, V gene, clone size. A D gene is named only where the DNA matches it firmly. Size is omitted from some rows. Given values are once, few, many or a class for expanded clones.

DNA: TGTGCCAGCAGCTCCTCCTTAGCGGGGGGGCTGTACAATGAGCAGTTCTTC
CDR3: CASSSSLAGGLYNEQFF
length: 17
D: TRBD2
J: TRBJ2-1
V: TRBV5-4
size: NA

DNA: TGCGCCAGCACCGGTAGGGATGGGGCTAGAGGTGAGCAGTTCTTC
CDR3: CASTGRDGARGEQFF
length: 15
D: NA
J: TRBJ2-1
V: TRBV5-1
size: NA

DNA: TGTGCCAGCAGGGACAGTCACACAGATACGCAGTATTTT
CDR3: CASRDSHTDTQYF
length: 13
D: NA
J: TRBJ2-3
V: TRBV28
size: NA

DNA: TGCGCCAGCAGCCAAGATCTGGGGACAGGGCCCTTCCACTTT
CDR3: CASSQDLGTGPFHF
length: 14
D: TRBD1
J: TRBJ1-6
V: TRBV4-1
size: NA

DNA: TGTGCCAGCAGCCTCGGACTCCAGGTTAATTCACCCCTCCACTTT
CDR3: CASSLGLQVNSPLHF
length: 15
D: NA
J: TRBJ1-6
V: TRBV11-2
size: NA

DNA: TGCGCCAGCAGCCAAGATGTCCGCCAGGGGTACACTGAAGCTTTCTTT
CDR3: CASSQDVRQGYTEAFF
length: 16
D: NA
J: TRBJ1-1
V: TRBV4-1
size: NA

DNA: TGTGCCAGCAGTTATGGGGAGGGGGAGGTTAATGAGCAGTTCTTC
CDR3: CASSYGEGEVNEQFF
length: 15
D: NA
J: TRBJ2-1
V: TRBV6-5
size: many

DNA: TGCGCCAGCAGCCAAGAATATGAGGGAATTGGTGGCTACACCTTC
CDR3: CASSQEYEGIGGYTF
length: 15
D: NA
J: TRBJ1-2
V: TRBV4-1
size: NA

DNA: TGTGCCAGCAGTTATGACCGACAGGGTGGCACTGAAGCTTTCTTT
CDR3: CASSYDRQGGTEAFF
length: 15
D: TRBD1
J: TRBJ1-1
V: TRBV6-5
size: NA

DNA: TGTGCCAGTAGTCCAAGCCCCGACAGGGGGCCGAATCAGCCCCAGCATTTT
CDR3: CASSPSPDRGPNQPQHF
length: 17
D: TRBD1
J: TRBJ1-5
V: TRBV19
size: few

DNA: TGTGCCAGCAGCTTAGCAGGGGCGGAGGGCTACACCTTC
CDR3: CASSLAGAEGYTF
length: 13
D: NA
J: TRBJ1-2
V: TRBV7-9
size: NA

DNA: TGTGCCAGTAAAAAGACAGGCTCGATGAACACTGAAGCTTTCTTT
CDR3: CASKKTGSMNTEAFF
length: 15
D: NA
J: TRBJ1-1
V: TRBV19
size: few

DNA: TGTGCCAGCAGCGCGGACAGGGGAGGGGAGACCCAGTACTTC
CDR3: CASSADRGGETQYF
length: 14
D: TRBD1
J: TRBJ2-5
V: TRBV6-1
size: NA

DNA: TGTGCCAGCAGCCCAGGACTAGCGGGAGGAGAGACCCAGTACTTC
CDR3: CASSPGLAGGETQYF
length: 15
D: TRBD2
J: TRBJ2-5
V: TRBV5-4
size: NA

DNA: TGTGCCAGCTCACCACGTGGGACTAGCAATGAAAAACTGTTTTTT
CDR3: CASSPRGTSNEKLFF
length: 15
D: NA
J: TRBJ1-4
V: TRBV18
size: NA

DNA: TGCGCCAGCATCTCCGGGACAGCGAACACTGAAGCTTTCTTT
CDR3: CASISGTANTEAFF
length: 14
D: TRBD1
J: TRBJ1-1
V: TRBV5-1
size: NA

DNA: TGTGCCAGCAGCTTACGGCAGGGGAACACCGGGGAGCTGTTTTTT
CDR3: CASSLRQGNTGELFF
length: 15
D: NA
J: TRBJ2-2
V: TRBV11-3
size: NA

DNA: TGTGCCTGGAGTGTGGGCAGCCCAAATGAAAAACTGTTTTTT
CDR3: CAWSVGSPNEKLFF
length: 14
D: NA
J: TRBJ1-4
V: TRBV30
size: few

DNA: TGCGCCAGCAGCCAAACTCAACAGGGGCAGTTCTTC
CDR3: CASSQTQQGQFF
length: 12
D: NA
J: TRBJ2-1
V: TRBV5-1
size: NA

DNA: TGCGCCAGCAGCCAAGATGGGCAGGACTATGGCTACACCTTC
CDR3: CASSQDGQDYGYTF
length: 14
D: NA
J: TRBJ1-2
V: TRBV4-1
size: NA

DNA: TGTGCCATGGACAGGGGGTTAGGAAACTATGGCTACACCTTC
CDR3: CAMDRGLGNYGYTF
length: 14
D: TRBD1
J: TRBJ1-2
V: TRBV30
size: NA

DNA: TGTGCCAGTAGGAAGACAGGGGGCGCCTACAATGAGCAGTTCTTC
CDR3: CASRKTGGAYNEQFF
length: 15
D: TRBD1
J: TRBJ2-1
V: TRBV19
size: few

DNA: TGTGCCAGCAGCCGCGGGTTCACCACAGATACGCAGTATTTT
CDR3: CASSRGFTTDTQYF
length: 14
D: NA
J: TRBJ2-3
V: TRBV11-2
size: few

DNA: TGTGCCAGCAGCCAGGAGGATAGAAGCGGGAGTTGGTTCAATGAGCAGTTCTTC
CDR3: CASSQEDRSGSWFNEQFF
length: 18
D: TRBD2
J: TRBJ2-1
V: TRBV5-6
size: NA

DNA: TGTGCCAGCAGTGAAGCCGTGGGACTAGCGGGAGTCACAGATACGCAGTATTTT
CDR3: CASSEAVGLAGVTDTQYF
length: 18
D: TRBD2
J: TRBJ2-3
V: TRBV2
size: NA

DNA: TGTGCCAGTAGCGAGGTTCGCACTGAAGCTTTCTTT
CDR3: CASSEVRTEAFF
length: 12
D: NA
J: TRBJ1-1
V: TRBV19
size: NA

DNA: TGTGCCAGCTCACCGACGGGTCGACGGTCTGAAGCTTTCTTT
CDR3: CASSPTGRRSEAFF
length: 14
D: NA
J: TRBJ1-1
V: TRBV18
size: NA

DNA: TGTGCCAGCACTCAGGGGGCTGAAGCTTTCTTT
CDR3: CASTQGAEAFF
length: 11
D: TRBD1
J: TRBJ1-1
V: TRBV6-5
size: few

DNA: TGTGCCAGCAGCTTTAGCGGCTCCTACACCGGGGAGCTGTTTTTT
CDR3: CASSFSGSYTGELFF
length: 15
D: NA
J: TRBJ2-2
V: TRBV7-2
size: NA

DNA: TGTGCCAGCACCTCCGGGGGGGCTGGAAACACCATATATTTT
CDR3: CASTSGGAGNTIYF
length: 14
D: NA
J: TRBJ1-3
V: TRBV6-1
size: NA

DNA: TGTGCCAGCAGCCCAGGAAGAGTAGGGGACACTGAAGCTTTCTTT
CDR3: CASSPGRVGDTEAFF
length: 15
D: NA
J: TRBJ1-1
V: TRBV7-2
size: NA

DNA: TGTGCCAGCAGCTTATCGACAGGGATCAACACTGAAGCTTTCTTT
CDR3: CASSLSTGINTEAFF
length: 15
D: TRBD1
J: TRBJ1-1
V: TRBV7-2
size: NA

DNA: TGTGCCAGCAGTGAAGGAGCGGGGGGAAGCACAGATACGCAGTATTTT
CDR3: CASSEGAGGSTDTQYF
length: 16
D: TRBD2
J: TRBJ2-3
V: TRBV6-1
size: few

DNA: TGCAGCGTTGGTGGGGGACAAGGGATAAGCGAAGCTTTCTTT
CDR3: CSVGGGQGISEAFF
length: 14
D: NA
J: TRBJ1-1
V: TRBV29-1
size: NA

DNA: TGTGCCAGCAGCGCAGCGGGAGGCGTCACAGATACGCAGTATTTT
CDR3: CASSAAGGVTDTQYF
length: 15
D: TRBD2
J: TRBJ2-3
V: TRBV5-4
size: NA

DNA: TGCGCCAGCAGAGACCTAACAGGGGGAGGTGAAAAACTGTTTTTT
CDR3: CASRDLTGGGEKLFF
length: 15
D: TRBD1
J: TRBJ1-4
V: TRBV10-2
size: NA

DNA: TGTGCCAGCAGTTTATTAGGGCAGGGGGAAGAGACCCAGTACTTC
CDR3: CASSLLGQGEETQYF
length: 15
D: TRBD1
J: TRBJ2-5
V: TRBV27
size: NA

DNA: TGTGCCAGTACCCCCGGGACGGGAGGGTTTCCCGACACCGGGGAGCTGTTTTTT
CDR3: CASTPGTGGFPDTGELFF
length: 18
D: TRBD2
J: TRBJ2-2
V: TRBV19
size: NA

DNA: TGTGCCAGCAGCACCCCTAGTTCTAGCACAGATACGCAGTATTTT
CDR3: CASSTPSSSTDTQYF
length: 15
D: NA
J: TRBJ2-3
V: TRBV5-4
size: NA

DNA: TGTGCCAGCAGGAGACTAGCGGGGACCAATGAGCAGTTCTTC
CDR3: CASRRLAGTNEQFF
length: 14
D: TRBD2
J: TRBJ2-1
V: TRBV4-2
size: NA

DNA: TGTGCCAGCAGTCCCCGGACTAGCGGGGCCTATGAGCAGTTCTTC
CDR3: CASSPRTSGAYEQFF
length: 15
D: TRBD2
J: TRBJ2-1
V: TRBV27
size: NA

DNA: TGTGCCTGGAACAGCGGGAGGGGTTCCAATGAGCAGTTCTTC
CDR3: CAWNSGRGSNEQFF
length: 14
D: TRBD2
J: TRBJ2-1
V: TRBV30
size: NA

DNA: TGTGCCAGTAGTATCGGCGACAACAGAAACACCATATATTTT
CDR3: CASSIGDNRNTIYF
length: 14
D: NA
J: TRBJ1-3
V: TRBV19
size: NA

DNA: TGTGCCAGCAGATCGGCGCGTGAGGGATCACCCCTCCACTTT
CDR3: CASRSAREGSPLHF
length: 14
D: NA
J: TRBJ1-6
V: TRBV5-4
size: once

DNA: TGTGCCTGGACGCGGGGACTCACAGATACGCAGTATTTT
CDR3: CAWTRGLTDTQYF
length: 13
D: NA
J: TRBJ2-3
V: TRBV30
size: NA

DNA: TGTGCCAGCAGCCCCATGACTAGCGGGAGGCTTTGGGATGAGCAGTTCTTC
CDR3: CASSPMTSGRLWDEQFF
length: 17
D: TRBD2
J: TRBJ2-1
V: TRBV7-9
size: NA

DNA: TGCGCCAGCAGCTTGTGGGGGACAGGGGGCAGCACAGATACGCAGTATTTT
CDR3: CASSLWGTGGSTDTQYF
length: 17
D: TRBD1
J: TRBJ2-3
V: TRBV5-1
size: NA

DNA: TGTGCCACCAGCAGAGATGACACCCCCCAGCATTTT
CDR3: CATSRDDTPQHF
length: 12
D: NA
J: TRBJ1-5
V: TRBV15
size: NA

DNA: TGTGCCAGCAGCTTGACTAGCGGGAATGAGCAGTTCTTC
CDR3: CASSLTSGNEQFF
length: 13
D: TRBD2
J: TRBJ2-1
V: TRBV5-4
size: NA

DNA: TGCGCCAGCAGCACGGGACTAGCGGGAGGCACCGGGGAGCTGTTTTTT
CDR3: CASSTGLAGGTGELFF
length: 16
D: TRBD2
J: TRBJ2-2
V: TRBV5-1
size: NA

DNA: TGTGCCAGCAGTGCCCCTCAGCGGGACAGGGTCTACAATGAGCAGTTCTTC
CDR3: CASSAPQRDRVYNEQFF
length: 17
D: TRBD1
J: TRBJ2-1
V: TRBV25-1
size: few

DNA: TGTGCCTGGGCGCTATCGGGTCCTCAGGGCTACACCTTC
CDR3: CAWALSGPQGYTF
length: 13
D: NA
J: TRBJ1-2
V: TRBV30
size: NA

DNA: TGTGCCAGCAGCTTCAGAGGACTAGTTTATGCAGATACGCAGTATTTT
CDR3: CASSFRGLVYADTQYF
length: 16
D: TRBD2
J: TRBJ2-3
V: TRBV13
size: NA

DNA: TGTGCCAGCAGCTTAGCGGGGACAGGATTGGAGCAGTTCTTC
CDR3: CASSLAGTGLEQFF
length: 14
D: TRBD1
J: TRBJ2-1
V: TRBV7-2
size: NA

DNA: TGCAGTCCCCAGAGCACAGATACGCAGTATTTT
CDR3: CSPQSTDTQYF
length: 11
D: NA
J: TRBJ2-3
V: TRBV20-1
size: NA

DNA: TGTGCCAGCAGTGACAGGGGCTTTGGGGCCAACGTCCTGACTTTC
CDR3: CASSDRGFGANVLTF
length: 15
D: NA
J: TRBJ2-6
V: TRBV2
size: NA